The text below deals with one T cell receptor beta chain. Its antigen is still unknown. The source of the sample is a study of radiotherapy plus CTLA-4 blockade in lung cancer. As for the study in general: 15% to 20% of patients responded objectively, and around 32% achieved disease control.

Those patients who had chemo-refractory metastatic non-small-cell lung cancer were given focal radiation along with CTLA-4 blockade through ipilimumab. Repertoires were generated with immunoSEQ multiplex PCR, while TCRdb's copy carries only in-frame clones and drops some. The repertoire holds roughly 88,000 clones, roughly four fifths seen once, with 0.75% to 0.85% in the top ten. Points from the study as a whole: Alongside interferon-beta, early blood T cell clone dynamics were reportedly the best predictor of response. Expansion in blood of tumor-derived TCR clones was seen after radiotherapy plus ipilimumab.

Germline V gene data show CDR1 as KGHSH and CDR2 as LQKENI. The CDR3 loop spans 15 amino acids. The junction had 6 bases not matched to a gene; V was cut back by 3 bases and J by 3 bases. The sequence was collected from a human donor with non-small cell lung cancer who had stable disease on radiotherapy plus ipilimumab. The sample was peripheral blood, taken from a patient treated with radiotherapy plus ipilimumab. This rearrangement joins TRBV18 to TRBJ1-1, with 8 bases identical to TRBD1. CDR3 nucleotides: TGTGCCAGCTCACCCCTCGGACAGGGTGACACTGAAGCTTTCTTT. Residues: CASSPLGQGDTEAFF.